This TCR beta chain was recovered during a study of shared clonotypes between healthy human individuals. Study-level points and caveats: Larger estimated richness was generally recorded for naive subsets relative to memory subsets.

Worth noting for this clone: As yet, its antigen is unknown.

The naive CD8 population came from CD45RO-negative cells selected for CCR7, without terminally differentiated effector memory CD45RA+ cells. Those who donated were healthy HIV-negative adults, with no recent acute infections or vaccinations reported. The CDR3 runs 17 residues. J gave up 7 bases and V 1 base, and 10 bases lay outside the gene matches. The germline V gene encodes CDR1 LNHDA and CDR2 SQIVND (reference sequence). Here immunoSEQ multiplex PCR was the method, and the copy in TCRdb shows in-frame clones only, minus some. Among 800,000 or so clones listed, roughly 96% were seen once. Input material: naive CD8+ T cells sorted from blood. This TCR was recovered from a man in his thirties or forties in good health. V is TRBV19 and J is TRBJ2-1; 10 bases map to TRBD2. CDR3 amino acids: CASSIASRLAGVNEQFF. The CDR3 DNA reads TGTGCCAGTAGTATAGCCTCCCGGCTAGCGGGAGTGAATGAGCAGTTCTTC.